This entry describes one TCR beta chain. Only in-frame clones appear in the TCRdb table, and some are missing; sequencing was by immunoSEQ multiplex PCR. In the table there are around 300,000 clones, roughly 89% of which are singletons. These data are taken from a study of blood T cell repertoires in COVID-19. Study-level information: COVID-19 samples, acute and convalescent, were from the United States, Italy and Spain. Sample material is recorded as cDNA or gDNA derived from T cells, B-cell-depleted T cells, or PBMCs.

Looked up from germline, CDR1 is MNHNS and CDR2 is SASEGT. Trimming took 0 bases from V and 12 from J, leaving 5 bases between them. The CDR3 spans 10 residues. The sample consisted of PBMCs or T cells enriched from blood (not recorded which). The receptor's source is a woman aged 35 to 49 who had recovered from COVID-19. The J gene is TRBJ2-5, the V gene TRBV6-1; a possible D gene is TRBD1 (5 bases). In DNA form, the CDR3 reads TGTGCCAGCAGTGAAGCGACAGAGTACTTC. Translating gives CASSEATEYF.